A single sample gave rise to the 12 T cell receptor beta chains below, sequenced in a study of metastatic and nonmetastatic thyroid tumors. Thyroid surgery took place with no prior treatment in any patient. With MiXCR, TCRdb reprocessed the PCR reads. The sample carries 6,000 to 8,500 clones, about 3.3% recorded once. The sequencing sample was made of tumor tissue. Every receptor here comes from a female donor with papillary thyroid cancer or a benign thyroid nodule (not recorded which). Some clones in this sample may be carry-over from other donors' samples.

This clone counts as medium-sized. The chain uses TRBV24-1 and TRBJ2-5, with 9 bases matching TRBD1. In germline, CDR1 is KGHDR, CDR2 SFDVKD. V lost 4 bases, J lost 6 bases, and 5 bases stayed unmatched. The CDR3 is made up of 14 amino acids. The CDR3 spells CATSDLGQGQTQYF. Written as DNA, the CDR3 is TGTGCCACCAGTGACCTAGGACAGGGGCAGACCCAGTACTTC.

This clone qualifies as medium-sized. The CDR3 is CASRQGQGQGGGQPQHF. DNA for the CDR3: TGTGCCAGCAGACAAGGACAGGGACAAGGGGGTGGTCAGCCCCAGCATTTT. This chain links TRBV6-1 with TRBJ1-5, with TRBD1 matching over 8 bases. The ends lost 6 bases at V and 6 bases at J; junction bases unmatched: 16. Germline V CDR1 and CDR2: MNHNS, SASEGT. The length of the CDR3 is 17 residues.

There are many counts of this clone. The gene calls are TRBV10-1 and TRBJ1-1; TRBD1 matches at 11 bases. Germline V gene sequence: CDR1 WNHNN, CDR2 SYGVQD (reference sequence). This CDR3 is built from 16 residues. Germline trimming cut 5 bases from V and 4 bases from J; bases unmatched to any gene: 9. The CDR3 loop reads CASSRGQGAVGTEAFF. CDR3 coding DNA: TGCGCCAGCAGTCGAGGACAGGGGGCTGTGGGCACTGAAGCTTTCTTT.

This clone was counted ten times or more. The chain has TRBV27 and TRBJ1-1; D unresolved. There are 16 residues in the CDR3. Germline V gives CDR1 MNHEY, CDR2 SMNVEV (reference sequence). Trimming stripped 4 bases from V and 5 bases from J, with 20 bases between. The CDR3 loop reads CASSYDLAGKGTEAFF. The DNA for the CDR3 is TGTGCCAGCAGTTATGACCTCGCGGGGAAAGGAACTGAAGCTTTCTTT.

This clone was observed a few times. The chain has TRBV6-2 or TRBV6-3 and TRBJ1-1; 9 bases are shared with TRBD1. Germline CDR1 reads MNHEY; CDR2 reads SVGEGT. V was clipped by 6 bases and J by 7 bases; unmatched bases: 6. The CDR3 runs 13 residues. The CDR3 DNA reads TGTGCCAGCAGGAGACAGGGGGGTCTTGAAGCTTTCTTT. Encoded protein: CASRRQGGLEAFF.

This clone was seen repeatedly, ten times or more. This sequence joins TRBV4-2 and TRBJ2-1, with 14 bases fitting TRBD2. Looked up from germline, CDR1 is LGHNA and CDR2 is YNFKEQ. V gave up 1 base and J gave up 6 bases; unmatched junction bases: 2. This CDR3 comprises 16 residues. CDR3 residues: CASSQGGLAGVNEQFF. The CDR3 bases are TGTGCCAGCAGCCAAGGGGGACTAGCGGGAGTCAATGAGCAGTTCTTC.

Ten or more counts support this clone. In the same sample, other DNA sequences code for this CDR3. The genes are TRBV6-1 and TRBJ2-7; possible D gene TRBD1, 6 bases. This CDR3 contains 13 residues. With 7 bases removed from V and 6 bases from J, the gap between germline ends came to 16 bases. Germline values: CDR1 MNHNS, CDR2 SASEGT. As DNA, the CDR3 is TGTGCCAGCACTAAAGACAGGCGTAGCGAGCAGTACTTC. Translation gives CASTKDRRSEQYF.

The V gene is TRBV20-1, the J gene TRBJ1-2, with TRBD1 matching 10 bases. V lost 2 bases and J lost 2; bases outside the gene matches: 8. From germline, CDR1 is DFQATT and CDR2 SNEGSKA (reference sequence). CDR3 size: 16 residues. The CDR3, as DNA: TGCAGTGCTAGACAATTGGACAGGGGGATCAACTATGGCTACACCTTC. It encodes CSARQLDRGINYGYTF.

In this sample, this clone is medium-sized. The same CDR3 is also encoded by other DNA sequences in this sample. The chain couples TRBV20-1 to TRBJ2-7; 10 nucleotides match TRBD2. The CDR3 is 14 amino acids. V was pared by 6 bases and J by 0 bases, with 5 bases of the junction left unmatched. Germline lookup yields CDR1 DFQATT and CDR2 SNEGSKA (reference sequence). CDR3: CSARTSGNSYEQYF. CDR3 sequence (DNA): TGCAGTGCGCGTACTAGCGGGAACTCCTACGAGCAGTACTTC.

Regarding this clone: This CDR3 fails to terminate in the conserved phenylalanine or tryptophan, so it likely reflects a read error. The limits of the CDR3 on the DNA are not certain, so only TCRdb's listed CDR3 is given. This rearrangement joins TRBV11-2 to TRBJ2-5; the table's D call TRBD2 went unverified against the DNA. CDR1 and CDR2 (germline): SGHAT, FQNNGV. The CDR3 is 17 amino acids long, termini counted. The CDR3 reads CASSLNLAGGPWETRYV.

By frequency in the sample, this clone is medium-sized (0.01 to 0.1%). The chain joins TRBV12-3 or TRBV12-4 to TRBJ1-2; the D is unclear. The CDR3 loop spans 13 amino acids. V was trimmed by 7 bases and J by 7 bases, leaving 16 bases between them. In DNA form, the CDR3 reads TGTGCCAGCACCAAGACTGTGGTGGGTGGCTACACCTTC. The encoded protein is CASTKTVVGGYTF.

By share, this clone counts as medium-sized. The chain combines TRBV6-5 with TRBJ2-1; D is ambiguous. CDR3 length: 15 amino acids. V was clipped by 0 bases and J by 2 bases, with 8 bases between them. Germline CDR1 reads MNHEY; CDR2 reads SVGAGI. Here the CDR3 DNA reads TGTGCCAGCAGTTACTCTGGCGACACCTACAATGAGCAGTTCTTC. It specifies CASSYSGDTYNEQFF.